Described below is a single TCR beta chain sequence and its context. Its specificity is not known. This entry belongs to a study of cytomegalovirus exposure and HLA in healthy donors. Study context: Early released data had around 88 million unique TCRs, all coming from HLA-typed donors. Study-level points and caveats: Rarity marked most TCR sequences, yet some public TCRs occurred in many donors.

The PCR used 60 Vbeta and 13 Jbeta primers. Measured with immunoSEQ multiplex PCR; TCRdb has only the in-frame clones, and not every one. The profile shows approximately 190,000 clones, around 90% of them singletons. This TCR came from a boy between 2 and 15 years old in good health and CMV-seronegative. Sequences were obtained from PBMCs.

In DNA form, the CDR3 reads TGTGCCAGCAGCTATACGGGACAGTACTACGAGCAGTACTTC. Amino acids: CASSYTGQYYEQYF. The chain employs TRBV25-1 and TRBJ2-7; 7 nucleotides agree with TRBD1. From germline, CDR1 is MGHDK and CDR2 SYGVNS. The CDR3 length is 14 residues. Trimming took 6 bases from V and 3 from J; bases not matched to a gene: 8.